The 25 T cell receptor beta chains given below trace back to one sample, sequenced in a study of blood T cell repertoires in COVID-19. The method was immunoSEQ multiplex PCR; TCRdb's version includes in-frame clones alone and lacks a portion of them. This table has about 150,000 clones, roughly 84% appearing once. The source material was PBMCs or T cells enriched from blood (not recorded which). The receptor set was obtained from a man between 65 and 80 years old who had been exposed to COVID-19.

The chain carries TRBV6-5 and TRBJ1-3; D remains unclear. This CDR3 contains 15 residues. V was cut by 7 bases and J by 0 bases, with 13 bases left in between. The germline gives CDR1 MNHEY, CDR2 SVGAGI. This CDR3 reads CASTRDGSSGNTIYF. The CDR3 DNA reads TGTGCCAGCACTAGAGATGGGAGCTCTGGAAACACCATATATTTT.

V and J are TRBV6-5 and TRBJ1-4, with a weak D call TRBD1 (6 bases). CDR1 is MNHEY, CDR2 SVGAGI, per germline. The CDR3 has 14 residues. V was trimmed by 5 bases and J by 8 bases, leaving 15 bases between them. Here the CDR3 reads CASSRTTGYEKLFF. The CDR3 DNA reads as TGTGCCAGCAGTCGGACCACAGGGTACGAAAAACTGTTTTTT.

This clone has a handful of counts. The V call is TRBV5-5, the J call TRBJ1-3; D gene unclear. V was cut by 0 bases and J by 4 bases, with 14 bases left in between. The CDR3 runs 16 residues. Germline CDR1 reads SGHKS; CDR2 reads YYEKEE (reference sequence). In nucleotides, the CDR3 is TGTGCCAGCAGCTTGGCCCTGGGAGTATTGGGAAACACCATATATTTT. Protein: CASSLALGVLGNTIYF.

The chain couples TRBV18 to TRBJ2-7, with 7 positions matching TRBD1. The germline CDR1 and CDR2 sequences are KGHSH and LQKENI. With 4 bases clipped from V and 1 base from J, the junction kept 7 bases outside the gene matches. The CDR3 is 15 amino acids. CDR3 loop: CASSQSDRASYEQYF. The CDR3 DNA sequence: TGTGCCAGCTCACAGTCCGACAGGGCTTCCTACGAGCAGTACTTC.

V gene TRBV11-2 combines with J gene TRBJ2-2; D not resolved. Trimming cost V 11 bases and J 4 bases, with 14 bases left between them. The length of the CDR3 is 13 residues. The germline gives CDR1 SGHAT, CDR2 FQNNGV. The CDR3 nucleotides read TGTGCCGAAAAGGCAGTAGCCACCGGGGAGCTGTTTTTT. The encoded protein is CAEKAVATGELFF.

The chain uses TRBV5-1 and TRBJ1-1; no definite D call. The CDR3 consists of 16 residues. Germline CDR1 reads SGHRS; CDR2 reads YFSETQ. V dropped 0 bases and J dropped 1 base, with 13 bases sitting between them. The CDR3 DNA follows: TGCGCCAGCAGCTTGGCCTTAAACCCCGGGAACACTGAAGCTTTCTTT. Protein: CASSLALNPGNTEAFF.

V and J are TRBV7-6 and TRBJ2-1, with TRBD2 as a possible D gene (6 bases). CDR3 size: 15 residues. V was cut by 0 bases and J by 6 bases, with 12 bases left in between. Germline assignment: CDR1 SGHVS and CDR2 FNYEAQ. The CDR3 DNA sequence: TGTGCCAGCAGCTTAGCGCGGACTAAGGGCAATGAGCAGTTCTTC. It yields the protein CASSLARTKGNEQFF.

The V and J genes are TRBV27 and TRBJ2-1, with 13 positions matching TRBD2. Germline-derived CDR1 and CDR2 are MNHEY and SMNVEV (reference sequence). The CDR3 length is 18 residues. Unmatched junction bases numbered 6, after V lost 4 bases and J lost 0 bases. CDR3 nucleotide sequence: TGTGCCAGCAGTTCCGGACTAGCGGGGGAAAGCTCCTACAATGAGCAGTTCTTC. Encoded protein: CASSSGLAGESSYNEQFF.

The J gene is TRBJ1-6, the V gene TRBV19, with 7 bases matching TRBD1. The germline CDR1 and CDR2 sequences are LNHDA and SQIVND (reference sequence). V dropped 6 bases and J dropped 5; count of bases not matched to a gene: 7. The CDR3 length is 15 residues. Here the CDR3 reads CASRPSDRDNSPLHF. DNA for the CDR3: TGTGCCAGTAGGCCGTCTGACAGGGATAATTCACCCCTCCACTTT.

The chain couples TRBV18 to TRBJ2-3; the match to TRBD1 covers 8 bases. Per the germline V gene, CDR1 is KGHSH and CDR2 is LQKENI. The junction had 19 bases not matched to a gene; V was cut back by 4 bases and J by 4 bases. The CDR3 extends over 19 amino acids. CDR3 DNA sequence: TGTGCCAGCTCACTTTCACTTCCGGGACAGGCGCGGGTAGCAGATACGCAGTATTTT. It yields the protein CASSLSLPGQARVADTQYF.

The rearrangement uses TRBV18 and TRBJ2-5; unclear D gene. Trimming cost V 6 bases and J 1 base, with 18 bases left between them. Germline CDR1 is KGHSH and CDR2 is LQKENI. CDR3 length: 16 amino acids. In DNA, the CDR3 is TGTGCCAGCTCCCCCATCTCCGGTTCGGGCCAAGAGACCCAGTACTTC. As protein: CASSPISGSGQETQYF. Full variable domain (missing parts from reference TRBV18 and TRBJ2-5): NAGVMQNPRHLVRRRGQEARLRCSPMKGHSHVYWYRQLPEEGLKFMVYLQKENIIDESGMPKERFSAEFPKEGPSILRIQQVVRGDSAAYFCASSPISGSGQETQYFGPGTRLLVL.

V gene TRBV10-2 combines with J gene TRBJ1-5; the D gene is possibly TRBD1 (6 bases). Trimming pared 7 bases from V and 1 base from J, leaving 8 bases between. Germline V gene lookup returns CDR1 WSHSY and CDR2 SAAADI. The CDR3 runs 13 residues. For the CDR3, the DNA is TGCGCCAGCACAGGGGCGAGCAATCAGCCCCAGCATTTT. It is translated as CASTGASNQPQHF.

The gene calls are TRBV5-4 and TRBJ2-5; 9 bases align to TRBD1. Trimming cost V 4 bases and J 1 base; bases outside gene matches: 5. Per germline, CDR1 SGHNT and CDR2 YYREEE (reference sequence). This CDR3 contains 15 residues. Written as DNA, the CDR3 is TGTGCCAGCAGCCTAACGACAGGGGGCCAAGAGACCCAGTACTTC. Encoded protein: CASSLTTGGQETQYF.

The CDR3 DNA reads as TGTGCCAGCAGTTTCCAGGGGGCCAAGGAGACCCAGTACTTC. Amino acids: CASSFQGAKETQYF. The V and J genes are TRBV28 and TRBJ2-5, with 8 nucleotides matching TRBD1. The germline CDR1 and CDR2 sequences are MDHEN and SYDVKM. The J segment lost 5 bases and the V segment lost 3 bases, leaving 5 bases of the junction unmatched. The CDR3 extends over 14 amino acids.

The V call is TRBV28, the J call TRBJ1-2; TRBD1 is a possible D gene (5 bases). V was shortened by 7 bases and J by 0 bases, with 12 bases between the two germline ends. The CDR3 extends over 14 amino acids. CDR1 is MDHEN and CDR2 is SYDVKM in the germline V gene. CDR3 in DNA: TGTGCCAGCAAGGGAGGAGGGGCTAACTATGGCTACACCTTC. The encoded protein is CASKGGGANYGYTF.

The chain uses TRBV7-2 and TRBJ2-1, with 12 bases matching TRBD2. The germline V gene encodes CDR1 SGHTA and CDR2 FQGNSA. V lost 8 bases and J lost 1; bases outside the gene matches: 9. The CDR3 length is 17 residues. CDR3 sequence reads: CASLGLAGGASYNEQFF. The CDR3 coding sequence is TGTGCCAGCTTAGGGCTAGCGGGAGGGGCGTCCTACAATGAGCAGTTCTTC.

This clone was seen just once. The same CDR3 also results from other DNA sequences found in this sample. The chain couples TRBV7-2 to TRBJ2-5, with D maybe TRBD2 (7 bases). There are 14 residues in the CDR3. Germline loops: CDR1 SGHTA, CDR2 FQGNSA. V lost 1 base and J 5 bases, leaving 11 bases between the germline ends. CDR3 amino acids: CASSLGGGGETQYF. The CDR3 DNA is TGTGCCAGCAGCTTAGGAGGGGGGGGCGAGACCCAGTACTTC.

The chain couples TRBV5-4 to TRBJ1-2; 8 bases fit TRBD1. Germline values: CDR1 SGHNT, CDR2 YYREEE (reference sequence). The CDR3 is 15 amino acids. V trimming: 4 bases; J trimming: 2 bases; junction bases outside the gene matches: 7. This chain's CDR3 is CASSPGAGGNYGYTF. The CDR3 DNA reads TGTGCCAGCAGCCCGGGGGCAGGGGGCAACTATGGCTACACCTTC.

The V gene is TRBV28, the J gene TRBJ1-4; tentatively, D is TRBD1 (6 bases). The CDR3 spans 14 residues. Germline V gives CDR1 MDHEN, CDR2 SYDVKM. V was clipped by 6 bases and J by 6 bases, with 14 bases between them. CDR3 nucleotides: TGTGCCAGCAGCCCCGGGGGGGGCTATGAAAAACTGTTTTTT. Translating gives CASSPGGGYEKLFF.

J is TRBJ1-2 and V is TRBV30; a possible D gene is TRBD1 (5 bases). The CDR3 has 16 residues. The germline V gene has CDR1 GTSNPN and CDR2 SVGIG (reference sequence). In DNA form, the CDR3 reads TGTGCAAAAAAGAGGAGACAGCCAAACACTAACTATGGCTACACCTTC. This sequence encodes CAKKRRQPNTNYGYTF.

The V and J genes are TRBV5-1 and TRBJ2-7; TRBD2 might be the D (5 bases). CDR1 and CDR2 from the germline V gene are SGHRS and YFSETQ. V shed 0 bases and J shed 7 bases, with 14 bases lying between them. This CDR3 is 14 amino acids long. This CDR3 is CASSLVPASGEQYF. The CDR3 DNA is TGCGCCAGCAGCTTGGTTCCGGCCTCGGGGGAGCAGTACTTC.

This chain connects TRBV5-6 to TRBJ2-7, with D possibly being TRBD2 (6 bases). Germline-derived CDR1 and CDR2 are SGHDT and YYEEEE. This CDR3 is built from 13 residues. Trimming took off 4 bases at V and 9 bases at J, with 17 bases between the two ends. The CDR3 here is CASSRDFQLGQYF. The CDR3 nucleotides are TGTGCCAGCAGCCGGGACTTTCAATTAGGGCAGTACTTC.

V gene TRBV11-3 combines with J gene TRBJ2-1; weak D call: TRBD1 (6 bases). Germline CDR1 is SGHNT and CDR2 is YENEEA. V lost 1 base, J lost 2 bases, and 9 bases lay in between. The CDR3 covers 15 residues. DNA of the CDR3: TGTGCCAGCAGCTTAGGGACAGAAGCCTACAATGAGCAGTTCTTC. The encoded protein is CASSLGTEAYNEQFF. Full variable domain (outside the CDR3, taken from reference TRBV11-3 and TRBJ2-1): EAGVVQSPRYKIIEKKQPVAFWCNPISGHNTLYWYLQNLGQGPELLIRYENEEAVDDSQLPKDRFSAERLKGVDSTLKIQPAELGDSAVYLCASSLGTEAYNEQFFGPGTRLTVL.

Only one count was recorded for this clone. The V call is TRBV4-3, the J call TRBJ1-6; D is ambiguous. Germline CDR1 reads LGHNA; CDR2 reads YSLEER. V lost 0 bases and J lost 5, with 8 bases in between. CDR3 length: 15 amino acids. The CDR3 reads CASSQDGRDNSPLHF. The CDR3 region has the DNA TGCGCCAGCAGCCAAGATGGGCGGGATAATTCACCCCTCCACTTT.

The chain uses TRBV6-2 or TRBV6-3 and TRBJ1-5; 8 nucleotides match TRBD1. CDR3 size: 18 residues. Germline CDR1 and CDR2: MNHEY and SVGEGT. V lost 6 bases, J lost 0 bases, and 13 bases stayed unmatched. CDR3 residues: CASSLQTWTGPSNQPQHF. CDR3 bases: TGTGCCAGCAGCTTACAGACCTGGACAGGGCCTAGCAATCAGCCCCAGCATTTT.